The 15 T cell receptor beta chains presented below share a single source sample, sequenced in a study of T cells in Graves' hyperthyroidism and ophthalmopathy. Using RNA transcripts as the source, TCR beta CDR3 regions were amplified. The HTBI set primed first-round TCR CDR3 RT-PCR. TCRdb fed the multiplex PCR reads into MiXCR, producing one record per CDR3 protein. The table shows 500,000 to 650,000 distinct CDR3 sequences, with 17% occurring only once. Sequenced material: blood. Receptors originate from a woman in her late teens or twenties with Graves' ophthalmopathy.

This clonotype was recorded many times. The rearrangement joins TRBV30 to TRBJ2-7; tentative D call: TRBD1 (5 bases). In germline, CDR1 is GTSNPN, CDR2 SVGIG (reference sequence). The V end lost 2 bases, the J end lost 7 bases, and 15 bases lay between the germline ends. This CDR3 is built from 13 residues. This chain's CDR3 is CAWSIGRAGEQYF. Written as DNA, the CDR3 is TGTGCCTGGAGTATCGGCAGGGCAGGAGAGCAGTACTTC.

This clonotype was recorded at least ten times. The chain carries TRBV5-1 and TRBJ2-1; 9 bases agree with TRBD2. The CDR3 has 14 residues. Germline V lookup: CDR1 SGHRS, CDR2 YFSETQ. Unmatched junction bases numbered 8, after V lost 4 bases and J lost 9 bases. Here the CDR3 DNA reads TGCGCCAGCAGCGGGCTAGCGGGAAGGGGTGAGCAGTTCTTC. Translation: CASSGLAGRGEQFF.

This clonotype was detected ten times or more. The chain combines TRBV6-1 with TRBJ1-5, with D possibly being TRBD1 (5 bases). The CDR3 contains 16 residues. V gave up 3 bases and J gave up 5 bases, with 17 bases separating them. Germline CDR1 is MNHNS and CDR2 is SASEGT. In DNA, the CDR3 is TGTGCCAGCAGTGACCTCCCCGGGACCCAGGATCAGCCCCAGCATTTT. Amino acid sequence: CASSDLPGTQDQPQHF.

The J gene is TRBJ1-1, the V gene TRBV29-1; 10 nucleotides line up with TRBD1. Germline trimming cut 6 bases from V and 3 bases from J; bases unmatched to any gene: 4. There are 13 residues in the CDR3. The germline CDR1 and CDR2 sequences are SQVTM and ANQGSEA. CDR3 in amino acids: CSVGTGADTEAFF. DNA for the CDR3: TGCAGCGTAGGGACAGGGGCGGACACTGAAGCTTTCTTT.

This clonotype was seen ten or more times. This chain links TRBV28 with TRBJ1-5; D is ambiguous. The V gene lost 4 bases and the J gene lost 1 base, with 14 bases spanning the gap. This CDR3 contains 16 residues. Germline V lookup: CDR1 MDHEN, CDR2 SYDVKM. CDR3 in DNA: TGTGCCAGCAGTTCTCCTGGACGGAAGAGCAATCAGCCCCAGCATTTT. Protein: CASSSPGRKSNQPQHF. The complete variable domain, with remaining parts taken from reference TRBV28 and TRBJ1-5, reads DVKVTQSSRYLVKRTGEKVFLECVQDMDHENMFWYRQDPGLGLRLIYFSYDVKMKEKGDIPEGYSVSREKKERFSLILESASTNQTSMYLCASSSPGRKSNQPQHFGDGTRLSIL.

The V call is TRBV7-6, the J call TRBJ2-7; 7 bases are shared with TRBD1. Germline V CDR1 and CDR2: SGHVS, FNYEAQ. This CDR3 is 13 amino acids long. Germline trimming cut 5 bases from V and 3 bases from J; bases unmatched to any gene: 4. CDR3 protein: CASSTRQGYEQYF. DNA of the CDR3: TGTGCCAGCAGCACCCGACAGGGCTACGAGCAGTACTTC.

In this sample, this clonotype turned up many times. Here the CDR3 DNA reads TGTGCCAGCAGTTCAAGCGGAGAGAACTATGGCTACACCTTC. Translated, it gives CASSSSGENYGYTF. J is TRBJ1-2 and V is TRBV12-3 or TRBV12-4; D remains ambiguous. Trimming left V 4 bases short and J 2 bases short, with 11 bases between. The CDR3 has 14 residues.

This clonotype was seen repeatedly, ten times or more. The V gene is TRBV19, the J gene TRBJ1-1; 8 bases are a match to TRBD1. The CDR3 runs 15 residues. The junction had 3 bases not matched to a gene; V was cut back by 3 bases and J by 0 bases. Germline lookup yields CDR1 LNHDA and CDR2 SQIVND (reference sequence). CDR3 sequence (DNA): TGTGCCAGTAGTATCTCGACAGGGGTGAACACTGAAGCTTTCTTT. Its translation: CASSISTGVNTEAFF.

The chain is built from TRBV5-1 and TRBJ2-7; 8 nucleotides agree with TRBD2. The CDR3 runs to 14 residues. V dropped 2 bases and J dropped 2; count of bases not matched to a gene: 3. Germline CDR1 and CDR2: SGHRS and YFSETQ. The CDR3 is CASSLLGLAYEQYF. CDR3 bases: TGCGCCAGCAGCTTATTGGGACTAGCCTACGAGCAGTACTTC.

As to this clonotype: It may be a read error: a sequence one base away is much more abundant. The rearrangement uses TRBV5-1 and TRBJ2-3; 10 nucleotides align to TRBD2. V was pared by 4 bases and J by 4 bases, with 12 bases of the junction left unmatched. The CDR3 is 17 amino acids. Germline CDR1 and CDR2: SGHRS and YFSETQ. The CDR3 DNA sequence: TGCGCCAGCAGCCGAAGGGCTAGCGGGAGCTTGGCAGATACGCAGTATTTT. Protein product: CASSRRASGSLADTQYF.

This clonotype was seen a handful of times. The final CDR3 position lacks the conserved phenylalanine or tryptophan, pointing to a likely read error. V is TRBV27 and J is TRBJ1-1; D perhaps matches TRBD1 (5 bases). Germline CDR1 is MNHEY and CDR2 is SMNVEV (reference sequence). The ends were cut back, 3 bases at V and 5 bases at J, with 7 bases in the middle. The CDR3 has 12 residues. CDR3 bases: TGTGCCAGCAGTTTTCAGGGAACTGAAGCTTTCCTT. This translates into CASSFQGTEAFL.

This clonotype was observed many times. The chain joins TRBV27 to TRBJ1-5; TRBD1 might be the D (5 bases). Germline lookup yields CDR1 MNHEY and CDR2 SMNVEV (reference sequence). This CDR3 comprises 15 residues. Trimming removed 5 bases from V and 5 bases from J, with 16 bases in between. The CDR3 nucleotides are TGTGCCAGCAGTCCGCGGCCCAGGGCGGATCAGCCCCAGCATTTT. It codes for CASSPRPRADQPQHF.

This clonotype was found many times. The chain uses TRBV5-8 and TRBJ1-2; a possible D gene is TRBD1 (6 bases). V dropped 6 bases and J dropped 8 bases, with 20 bases sitting between them. This CDR3 spans 14 amino acids. CDR1 and CDR2 from the germline V gene are SGHTS and YDEGEE. CDR3 sequence (DNA): TGTGCCAGCACCATTACTACAGGGTTTAGCGGCTACACCTTC. As protein: CASTITTGFSGYTF.

The V gene is TRBV20-1, the J gene TRBJ2-7; the D gene is possibly TRBD2 (6 bases). V was clipped by 2 bases and J by 6 bases, with 20 bases between them. CDR1 is DFQATT and CDR2 is SNEGSKA in the germline V gene (reference sequence). This CDR3 has 15 amino acids. For the CDR3, the DNA is TGCAGTGCTAGACCCCCTTCGCGGGATGATACCGAGCAGTACTTC. As protein: CSARPPSRDDTEQYF.

This clonotype was counted many times. This chain connects TRBV7-9 to TRBJ2-7, with D unresolved. V was shortened by 5 bases and J by 6 bases, with 11 bases between the two germline ends. The germline gives CDR1 SEHNR, CDR2 FQNEAQ (reference sequence). The CDR3 runs to 12 residues. The CDR3 bases are TGTGCCAGCAGCACGTTGGAAAGCGAGCAGTACTTC. The encoded protein is CASSTLESEQYF.